The entry that follows covers one T cell receptor beta chain sequence. Among Cohort 3 donors, those recovered had two negative PCRs, clearance, or symptom resolution. Between the trimmed V and J ends, which lost 6 bases and 3 bases, there was a span of 6 bases. The CDR3 length is 13 residues. Per the germline V gene, CDR1 is ENHRY and CDR2 is SYGVKD. This sample is part of a study of blood T cell repertoires in COVID-19. Study at large: COVID-19 samples, acute and convalescent, were from the United States, Italy and Spain. In each case, the material was cDNA or gDNA derived from T cells, B-cell-depleted T cells, or PBMCs.

As originally analysed: For nucleated cells, counts were estimated from reference gene primer amplification. Measured with immunoSEQ multiplex PCR; TCRdb has only the in-frame clones, and not every one. The V and J calls and clone size were taken over from that table, and D and trimming were inferred from the DNA. Seen here are 330,000 or so clones, less than 90% observed once, and the top ten hold around 3%. The chain employs TRBV10-3 and TRBJ1-6; D is unclear. Material for sequencing was PBMCs or T cells enriched from blood (not recorded which). The clonotype was recovered from a young woman who had recovered from COVID-19. In DNA, the CDR3 is TGTGCCATCAGAAGAGACTATAATTCACCCCTCCACTTT. Protein sequence: CAIRRDYNSPLHF.